Listed here are 22 T cell receptor beta chains from one sample, sequenced in a study of untreated major depressive disorder. Sequenced by immunoSEQ multiplex PCR; TCRdb stores in-frame clones only, minus some. The sample yields some 21,000 clones, about 90% seen once. The source material was CD4+ T cells from PBMCs. The receptors stem from a woman aged 30 to 39 in good health.

The CDR3 bases are TGTGCCAGTAGTCTGGGCCGCGATCGCTATGGCTACACCTTC. As protein: CASSLGRDRYGYTF. The rearrangement links TRBV19 to TRBJ1-2; no reliable D call. There are 14 residues in the CDR3. V lost 5 bases to trimming and J lost 4 bases, with 14 bases between them. Per the germline V gene, CDR1 is LNHDA and CDR2 is SQIVND (reference sequence).

The V call is TRBV15, the J call TRBJ1-5, with TRBD1 matching 8 bases. The germline V gene has CDR1 LNHNV and CDR2 YYDKDF (reference sequence). Unmatched junction bases numbered 10, after V lost 4 bases and J lost 2 bases. There are 17 residues in the CDR3. CDR3 bases: TGTGCCACCAGCAAGGGACAGGCTTCAAGTGGCAATCAGCCCCAGCATTTT. Residues: CATSKGQASSGNQPQHF.

V usage is TRBV12-5 and J usage is TRBJ1-5, with 7 bases aligning to TRBD1. This CDR3 comprises 17 residues. The germline V gene encodes CDR1 LGHNT and CDR2 FRNRAP. V was clipped by 2 bases and J by 9 bases; unmatched bases: 16. As DNA, the CDR3 is TGTGCTAGTGGTTTGCTCCCGGACAGGAACCCCAAGAGGCCCCAGCATTTT. Translated: CASGLLPDRNPKRPQHF.

This clone has only one observation. The V call is TRBV19, the J call TRBJ1-3; D gene ambiguous. V was pared by 6 bases and J by 0 bases, with 9 bases between. CDR1 LNHDA and CDR2 SQIVND come from the germline V gene (reference sequence). The CDR3 loop spans 14 amino acids. CDR3 nucleotide sequence: TGTGCCAGTAGCGTGGGAAGCTCTGGAAACACCATATATTTT. Its translation: CASSVGSSGNTIYF. Using reference TRBV19 and TRBJ1-3 for the parts outside the CDR3, the full variable domain is DGGITQSPKYLFRKEGQNVTLSCEQNLNHDAMYWYRQDPGQGLRLIYYSQIVNDFQKGDIAEGYSVSREKKESFPLTVTSAQKNPTAFYLCASSVGSSGNTIYFGEGSWLTVV.

The rearrangement links TRBV2 to TRBJ2-5; TRBD1 might be the D (6 bases). This CDR3 is 13 amino acids long. From germline, CDR1 is SNHLY and CDR2 FYNNEI. The ends were cut back, 4 bases at V and 2 bases at J, with 8 bases in the middle. DNA for the CDR3: TGTGCCAGCAGTGTGGACAGACAAGAGACCCAGTACTTC. It is translated as CASSVDRQETQYF. The complete variable domain, with remaining parts taken from reference TRBV2 and TRBJ2-5, reads EPEVTQTPSHQVTQMGQEVILRCVPISNHLYFYWYRQILGQKVEFLVSFYNNEISEKSEIFDDQFSVERPDGSNFTLKIRSTKLEDSAMYFCASSVDRQETQYFGPGTRLLVL.

This rearrangement joins TRBV5-4 to TRBJ2-7; D remains ambiguous. CDR1 and CDR2 (germline): SGHNT, YYREEE (reference sequence). Trimming took off 0 bases at V and 3 bases at J, with 7 bases between the two ends. This CDR3 comprises 13 residues. The CDR3 spells CASSLDLFYEQYF. For the CDR3, the DNA is TGTGCCAGCAGCTTGGATTTGTTCTACGAGCAGTACTTC.

This sequence joins TRBV27 and TRBJ1-2, with D uncertain. The CDR3 length is 13 residues. Germline CDR1 reads MNHEY; CDR2 reads SMNVEV (reference sequence). V dropped 5 bases and J dropped 0 bases, with 7 bases sitting between them. The CDR3 DNA reads as TGTGCCAGCAGTCCTGCAACTAACTATGGCTACACCTTC. Encoded protein: CASSPATNYGYTF.

This chain links TRBV4-3 with TRBJ1-1; D not certain. The V end was cut by 2 bases, the J end by 6 bases, with 13 bases between. There are 14 residues in the CDR3. The germline V gene encodes CDR1 LGHNA and CDR2 YSLEER. The CDR3 reads CASSQRLGIAEAFF. The CDR3, as DNA: TGCGCCAGCAGCCAACGCTTGGGGATCGCTGAAGCTTTCTTT.

The chain recombines TRBV5-1 with TRBJ1-1; D may be TRBD1 (6 bases). Trimming cost V 4 bases and J 0 bases, with 10 bases left between them. Germline V lookup: CDR1 SGHRS, CDR2 YFSETQ. The CDR3 covers 14 residues. In nucleotides, the CDR3 is TGCGCCAGCAGCCCCAGGGGCATGAACACTGAAGCTTTCTTT. It encodes CASSPRGMNTEAFF. Supplemented by reference TRBV5-1 and TRBJ1-1, the full variable domain reads KAGVTQTPRYLIKTRGQQVTLSCSPISGHRSVSWYQQTPGQGLQFLFEYFSETQRNKGNFPGRFSGRQFSNSRSEMNVSTLELGDSALYLCASSPRGMNTEAFFGQGTRLTVV.

V gene TRBV29-1 combines with J gene TRBJ1-1; D call uncertain. Trimming pared 6 bases from V and 1 base from J, leaving 12 bases between. Germline V CDR1 and CDR2: SQVTM, ANQGSEA. The CDR3 extends over 13 amino acids. The CDR3 sequence is CSVEVGRNTEAFF. In nucleotides, the CDR3 is TGCAGCGTCGAGGTAGGGAGGAACACTGAAGCTTTCTTT.

This CDR3 reads CASRNRGLGRGYTF. The DNA of the CDR3 is TGCGCCAGCAGAAACAGGGGTTTGGGTCGTGGCTACACCTTC. The chain employs TRBV10-1 and TRBJ1-2, with 7 bases identical to TRBD1. Germline V CDR1 and CDR2: WNHNN, SYGVQD (reference sequence). This CDR3 is 14 amino acids long. With 6 bases clipped from V and 7 bases from J, the junction kept 11 bases outside the gene matches.

The chain recombines TRBV19 with TRBJ1-6; D perhaps matches TRBD1 (6 bases). The germline V gene encodes CDR1 LNHDA and CDR2 SQIVND (reference sequence). There are 15 residues in the CDR3. The V and J ends lost 4 bases and 9 bases respectively, with 16 bases between them. CDR3 sequence (DNA): TGTGCCAGTAGTACATTACAGGGTTCCGGTTCACCCCTCCACTTT. It codes for CASSTLQGSGSPLHF. Full variable domain (rest looked up from reference TRBV19 and TRBJ1-6): DGGITQSPKYLFRKEGQNVTLSCEQNLNHDAMYWYRQDPGQGLRLIYYSQIVNDFQKGDIAEGYSVSREKKESFPLTVTSAQKNPTAFYLCASSTLQGSGSPLHFGNGTRLTVT.

This clone appeared a few times. The rearrangement joins TRBV11-1 to TRBJ1-6; TRBD1 matches at 7 bases. The V and J ends lost 7 bases and 7 bases, in that order; junction bases with no gene match: 7. The CDR3 is made up of 14 amino acids. CDR1 and CDR2 (germline): SGHAT, FQDESV (reference sequence). The CDR3 loop reads CASTTTGRNSPLHF. The CDR3 nucleotides read TGTGCCAGCACCACGACAGGGAGGAATTCACCCCTCCACTTT.

The V gene is TRBV25-1, the J gene TRBJ2-1; TRBD1 or TRBD2 may be the D gene (5 bases each). Germline-derived CDR1 and CDR2 are MGHDK and SYGVNS. This CDR3 comprises 13 residues. The V and J ends lost 6 bases and 7 bases respectively, with 13 bases between them. CDR3: CASSPKGRNEQFF. The DNA of the CDR3 is TGTGCCAGCAGCCCTAAGGGGAGAAATGAGCAGTTCTTC.

The chain couples TRBV6-5 to TRBJ1-5; a weak D match, TRBD1 (5 bases). Per the germline V gene, CDR1 is MNHEY and CDR2 is SVGAGI. V gave up 5 bases and J gave up 0 bases, with 11 bases separating them. There are 15 residues in the CDR3. DNA for the CDR3: TGTGCCAGCAGTCTAGATGGGGGTAGCAATCAGCCCCAGCATTTT. It is translated as CASSLDGGSNQPQHF.

The J gene is TRBJ1-6, the V gene TRBV27; D not certain. V lost 5 bases to trimming and J lost 6 bases, with 20 bases between them. Germline CDR1 and CDR2: MNHEY and SMNVEV (reference sequence). CDR3 size: 17 residues. CDR3 DNA sequence: TGTGCCAGCAGTCTTGTTTCAGGAACCATGGGTAATTCACCCCTCCACTTT. This encodes CASSLVSGTMGNSPLHF.

The chain links TRBV7-2 to TRBJ2-7; TRBD2 aligns across 10 bases. The CDR3 is 15 residues long. Germline CDR1 is SGHTA and CDR2 is FQGNSA. V shed 5 bases and J 2 bases; nucleotides not matched to a gene: 6. The CDR3 reads CASSRIAGGAYEQYF. The CDR3, as DNA: TGTGCCAGCAGCCGAATAGCGGGGGGCGCCTACGAGCAGTACTTC.

J is TRBJ2-2 and V is TRBV7-9; 9 bases align to TRBD1. The CDR3 totals 16 residues. The germline CDR1 and CDR2 sequences are SEHNR and FQNEAQ (reference sequence). V dropped 3 bases and J dropped 4; count of bases not matched to a gene: 6. This CDR3 reads CASSLGQGMGTGELFF. CDR3 nucleotide sequence: TGTGCCAGCAGCTTGGGACAGGGTATGGGCACCGGGGAGCTGTTTTTT.

This rearrangement joins TRBV30 to TRBJ1-2, with D possibly being TRBD1 (6 bases). This CDR3 has 15 residues. Germline assignment: CDR1 GTSNPN and CDR2 SVGIG (reference sequence). V was clipped by 6 bases and J by 8 bases, with 25 bases between them. The CDR3 is CACIRPTGARGGYTF. The CDR3 nucleotides read TGTGCCTGTATACGACCGACGGGGGCCAGAGGAGGCTACACCTTC.

This chain uses TRBV7-3 with TRBJ1-5; D unresolved. The CDR3 totals 14 residues. Germline V gene sequence: CDR1 SGHTA, CDR2 FQGTGA. Trimming pared 1 base from V and 8 bases from J, leaving 12 bases between. The CDR3 DNA reads as TGTGCCAGCAGCTTAAATCGGGGTACAGAGCCCCAGCATTTT. Translation: CASSLNRGTEPQHF.

The chain uses TRBV9 and TRBJ1-6; TRBD1 matches 9 bases. The CDR3 covers 15 residues. The trim removed 3 bases at V and 7 bases at J, leaving 5 bases unmatched. In germline, CDR1 is SGDLS, CDR2 YYNGEE. The CDR3: CASSGQGVLNSPLHF. The CDR3 nucleotides are TGTGCCAGCAGCGGACAGGGGGTTCTCAATTCACCCCTCCACTTT.

The chain recombines TRBV10-3 with TRBJ1-5; no clear D. The CDR3 loop spans 16 amino acids. The V end was cut by 3 bases, the J end by 1 base, with 13 bases between. Germline V lookup: CDR1 ENHRY, CDR2 SYGVKD. CDR3 in amino acids: CAISEFGRTSNQPQHF. The DNA for the CDR3 is TGTGCCATCAGTGAATTCGGGCGGACGAGCAATCAGCCCCAGCATTTT.